The clone carrying this TCR beta chain was detected many times. What it binds is unknown. This record comes from a study of T cells in Graves' hyperthyroidism and ophthalmopathy. As for the study in general: Peripheral blood was drawn at first diagnosis, prior to all treatment.

The CDR3 has 17 residues. V lost 4 bases and J lost 4; bases outside the gene matches: 14. Germline CDR1 reads SGHAT; CDR2 reads FQNNGV. Amplified TCR beta CDR3 regions came from RNA transcripts. The TCR CDR3 was amplified in a first-round RT-PCR using the HTBI primer set. Each CDR3 protein is one row after TCRdb ran MiXCR on the multiplex PCR reads. This sample carries about 380,000 distinct CDR3 sequences, around 13% of them seen once, and the ten largest clones take about 10%. Diagnoses were made from clinical symptoms, serum measures (thyroxine and TRAb), thyroid ultrasound and orbital computed tomography. General study points: From stable hyperthyroidism, ophthalmopathy was set apart by a 13 V-J model. Ophthalmopathy was predicted by the model a median of about 6.7 months ahead of onset.

This receptor was obtained from a woman aged 55-70 years with Graves' hyperthyroidism. The sequencing input was blood. The chain employs TRBV11-2 and TRBJ1-2; 8 bases map to TRBD1. CDR3 coding DNA: TGTGCCAGCAGCTCCCGACAGGGGTGGGGGAAGATCTATGGCTACACCTTC. The encoded protein is CASSSRQGWGKIYGYTF.